This T cell receptor beta chain was recorded in a study of blood T cell repertoires in COVID-19. Study-level background: The United States, Italy and Spain supplied acute and convalescent COVID-19 samples.

Assay used: immunoSEQ multiplex PCR; TCRdb lists only in-frame clones, some missing. The sample has fewer than 350,000 clones; 75% to 90% are singletons. The CDR3 covers 21 residues. Germline-derived CDR1 and CDR2 are SGHNT and YENEEA. Trimming took 0 bases from V and 2 from J; bases not matched to a gene: 12. The clonotype originates from a woman younger than 45 with acute COVID-19. V gene TRBV11-3 combines with J gene TRBJ2-1, with 14 positions matching TRBD2. The sample was PBMCs or T cells enriched from blood (not recorded which). The CDR3 spells CASSLEIPGLAGAYAYNEQFF. CDR3 nucleotide sequence: TGTGCCAGCAGCTTAGAAATCCCGGGACTAGCGGGAGCGTACGCCTACAATGAGCAGTTCTTC.